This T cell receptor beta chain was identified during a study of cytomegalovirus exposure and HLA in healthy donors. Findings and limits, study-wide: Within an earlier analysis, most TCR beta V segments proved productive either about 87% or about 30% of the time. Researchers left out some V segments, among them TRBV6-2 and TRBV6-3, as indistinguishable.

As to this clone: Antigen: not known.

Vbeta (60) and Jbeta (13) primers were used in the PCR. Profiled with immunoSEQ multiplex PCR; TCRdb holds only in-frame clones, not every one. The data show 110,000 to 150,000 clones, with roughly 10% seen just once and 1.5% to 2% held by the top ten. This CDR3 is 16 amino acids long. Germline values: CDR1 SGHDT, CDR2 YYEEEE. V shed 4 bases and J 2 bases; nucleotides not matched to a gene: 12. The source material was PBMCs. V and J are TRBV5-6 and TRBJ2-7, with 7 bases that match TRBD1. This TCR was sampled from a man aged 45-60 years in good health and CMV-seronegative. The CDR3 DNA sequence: TGTGCCAGCAGCAGGACCCCCTGGGACAGCACCTACGAGCAGTACTTC. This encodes CASSRTPWDSTYEQYF.